The 16 T cell receptor beta chains listed next were all sequenced from one sample in a study of blood T cell repertoires in COVID-19. Method: immunoSEQ multiplex PCR; TCRdb's copy keeps in-frame clones and lacks some. This table holds roughly 180,000 clones, 65% to 85% found once. Material: peripheral blood. The receptors shown here come from a middle-aged woman with COVID-19, enrolled during active disease.

The chain's CDR3 is CATSRAQETQYF. Written as DNA, the CDR3 is TGTGCCACCAGCAGGGCCCAAGAGACCCAGTACTTC. This chain links TRBV15 with TRBJ2-5; D is unclear. The germline V gene encodes CDR1 LNHNV and CDR2 YYDKDF (reference sequence). There are 12 residues in the CDR3. The germline V and J ends were trimmed by 3 bases and 1 base, with 3 bases remaining between them.

As for this clone: The same CDR3 also results from other DNA sequences found in this sample. The genes are TRBV5-1 and TRBJ1-6, with D possibly being TRBD1 (6 bases). Germline-derived CDR1 and CDR2 are SGHRS and YFSETQ. The length of the CDR3 is 16 residues. V lost 4 bases and J 0 bases, leaving 11 bases between the germline ends. The CDR3 reads CASSPRGSSYNSPLHF. The CDR3 nucleotides are TGCGCCAGCAGCCCCAGGGGTAGCTCCTATAATTCACCCCTCCACTTT.

This chain uses TRBV5-4 with TRBJ2-7; possibly TRBD2 for D (6 bases). V was shortened by 7 bases and J by 5 bases, with 22 bases between the two germline ends. The CDR3 is made up of 15 amino acids. The germline gives CDR1 SGHNT, CDR2 YYREEE (reference sequence). Written as DNA, the CDR3 is TGTGCCAGCGGCCCCCCGGGACTCCCTTTCGACGAGCAGTACTTC. Residues: CASGPPGLPFDEQYF.

This chain links TRBV4-2 with TRBJ2-6; D uncertain. CDR3 size: 17 residues. V was cut by 0 bases and J by 1 base, with 10 bases left in between. CDR1 and CDR2 from the germline V gene are LGHNA and YNFKEQ. The DNA of the CDR3 is TGTGCCAGCAGCCAAGATCTGGAGTTTTCTGGGGCCAACGTCCTGACTTTC. Translating it yields CASSQDLEFSGANVLTF.

The genes are TRBV6-5 and TRBJ1-2; D may be TRBD1 (6 bases). Deletions cut 6 bases from V and 6 bases from J, with 14 bases between. From germline, CDR1 is MNHEY and CDR2 SVGAGI. The CDR3 runs 13 residues. CDR3 loop: CASSPGQKNGYTF. Written as DNA, the CDR3 is TGTGCCAGCAGCCCCGGACAGAAGAATGGCTACACCTTC.

This chain connects TRBV11-2 to TRBJ2-5; D remains unclear. In germline, CDR1 is SGHAT, CDR2 FQNNGV. This CDR3 is built from 13 residues. V was pared by 1 base and J by 3 bases, with 6 bases between. The CDR3 DNA follows: TGTGCCAGCAGCTTAGGCACAGAAGAGACCCAGTACTTC. As protein: CASSLGTEETQYF.

In this sample, this clone turned up once. This sequence joins TRBV24-1 and TRBJ2-5; 7 nucleotides line up with TRBD2. This CDR3 spans 15 amino acids. Germline V CDR1 and CDR2: KGHDR, SFDVKD. V gave up 0 bases and J gave up 2 bases; unmatched junction bases: 2. The CDR3 DNA follows: TGTGCCACCAGTGATTTGGCGGGAGATCAAGAGACCCAGTACTTC. Translation: CATSDLAGDQETQYF.

The chain joins TRBV6-5 to TRBJ1-6, with unresolved D. Germline values: CDR1 MNHEY, CDR2 SVGAGI. Trimming stripped 8 bases from V and 7 bases from J, with 12 bases between. This CDR3 comprises 13 residues. The DNA for the CDR3 is TGTGCCAGCTGGGCTTTTAACAATTCACCCCTCCACTTT. Translated: CASWAFNNSPLHF.

In this sample, this clone turned up a few times. V is TRBV3-1 (or the pseudogene TRBV3-2) and J is TRBJ1-4, with unresolved D. The CDR3 length is 16 residues. The V and J ends lost 7 bases and 5 bases respectively, with 20 bases between them. The V gene's germline CDR1 is LGHDT and CDR2 YNNKEL (reference sequence). This CDR3 is CASKSSYRQENEKLFF. The CDR3 bases are TGTGCCAGCAAATCCTCCTATAGGCAGGAAAATGAAAAACTGTTTTTT.

The chain uses TRBV4-2 and TRBJ2-1; D unclear. The V gene lost 1 base and the J gene lost 4 bases, with 14 bases spanning the gap. The CDR3 extends over 16 amino acids. The germline V gene has CDR1 LGHNA and CDR2 YNFKEQ. CDR3 coding DNA: TGTGCCAGCAGCCAAGGAGAACTACTCCGTTACAATGAGCAGTTCTTC. Amino acids: CASSQGELLRYNEQFF.

The chain has TRBV19 and TRBJ1-5; D may be TRBD1 (5 bases). Germline CDR1 LNHDA, CDR2 SQIVND (reference sequence). The CDR3 consists of 15 residues. V was pared by 5 bases and J by 2 bases, with 13 bases between. The DNA for the CDR3 is TGTGCCAGTAGTCTCTTCGGGGGAGGCAATCAGCCCCAGCATTTT. Protein sequence: CASSLFGGGNQPQHF.

This clone appeared a single time. CDR3 nucleotides: TGTGCCAGCAGCCTGCGGACAGGGGTAATTGAAAAACTGTTTTTT. It codes for CASSLRTGVIEKLFF. The chain recombines TRBV7-9 with TRBJ1-4; 9 bases fit TRBD1. With V trimmed by 5 bases and J by 7 bases, 8 bases remained unmatched. This CDR3 has 15 residues. Looked up from germline, CDR1 is SEHNR and CDR2 is FQNEAQ (reference sequence). The complete variable domain, with remaining parts taken from reference TRBV7-9 and TRBJ1-4, reads DTGVSQNPRHKITKRGQNVTFRCDPISEHNRLYWYRQTLGQGPEFLTYFQNEAQLEKSRLLSDRFSAERPKGSFSTLEIQRTEQGDSAMYLCASSLRTGVIEKLFFGSGTQLSVL.

The chain links TRBV5-5 to TRBJ1-1; D perhaps matches TRBD1 (5 bases). The V gene lost 4 bases and the J gene lost 7 bases, with 14 bases spanning the gap. Looked up from germline, CDR1 is SGHKS and CDR2 is YYEKEE (reference sequence). This CDR3 is 13 amino acids long. CDR3 protein: CASSPQVTNEAFF. The CDR3 coding sequence is TGTGCCAGCAGCCCACAGGTTACCAATGAAGCTTTCTTT.

This clone was recorded only once. The V gene is TRBV27, the J gene TRBJ2-5; D might be TRBD2 (5 bases). The CDR3 runs to 16 residues. Trimming stripped 6 bases from V and 4 bases from J, with 21 bases between. The germline CDR1 and CDR2 sequences are MNHEY and SMNVEV (reference sequence). The CDR3 loop is CASSPILRGWRETQYF. The CDR3 DNA sequence: TGTGCCAGCAGCCCAATCCTCCGGGGATGGAGAGAGACCCAGTACTTC.

The chain uses TRBV4-1 and TRBJ1-4, with TRBD1 matching 9 bases. The CDR3 extends over 16 amino acids. Germline V gene sequence: CDR1 MGHRA, CDR2 YSYEKL. J gave up 3 bases and V 0 bases, and 2 bases lay outside the gene matches. DNA for the CDR3: TGCGCCAGCAGCCAAGATGGGACAGGGCCTAATGAAAAACTGTTTTTT. Amino acid sequence: CASSQDGTGPNEKLFF.

The rearrangement links TRBV10-1 to TRBJ1-2, with no clear D. The CDR3 loop spans 13 amino acids. Germline CDR1 and CDR2: WNHNN and SYGVQD (reference sequence). V lost 0 bases, J lost 5 bases, and 7 bases lay in between. Written as DNA, the CDR3 is TGCGCCAGCAGTGAGTCAGGAGGGTATGGCTACACCTTC. Amino acids: CASSESGGYGYTF.